These 14 T cell receptor beta chains originate from one sample sequenced in a study of beta chain features in type 1 diabetes. General study results and limits: When Type 1 diabetes patients were examined, their TCRB CDR3s proved moderately but significantly shorter in all four CD4+ subsets.

The sequenced template was cDNA made from the entire isolated RNA. The method was immunoSEQ multiplex PCR; TCRdb's version includes in-frame clones alone and lacks a portion of them. Of some 640,000 clones listed, about 14% are singletons. No antigen has been identified for these receptors. The specimen sequenced was naive CD4+ T cells from blood. The receptor set was obtained from a young man with type 1 diabetes.

This clone is a singleton in its sample. This chain joins TRBV5-1 and TRBJ2-5; 8 positions agree with TRBD2. Germline CDR1 SGHRS, CDR2 YFSETQ. The CDR3 has 18 amino acids. Trimming at V came to 0 bases and at J to 2 bases, leaving 12 bases not matched to a gene. The CDR3 DNA sequence: TGCGCCAGCAGCTTGGCCGGGACGAGCGGGAGTTATCAAGAGACCCAGTACTTC. This gives the protein CASSLAGTSGSYQETQYF.

Only a few counts were recorded for this clone. The rearrangement uses TRBV13 and TRBJ2-1; 7 positions agree with TRBD2. Per the germline V gene, CDR1 is PRHDT and CDR2 is FYEKMQ (reference sequence). The CDR3 runs to 16 residues. The V and J ends lost 4 bases and 7 bases, in that order; junction bases with no gene match: 13. This CDR3 reads CASSSPLAARRNEQFF. CDR3 bases: TGTGCCAGCAGCTCCCCTCTAGCGGCCCGGAGGAATGAGCAGTTCTTC.

The gene calls are TRBV7-2 and TRBJ2-3, with D perhaps TRBD1 or TRBD2 (7 bases each). The CDR3 is 15 amino acids. In germline, CDR1 is SGHTA, CDR2 FQGNSA. V was shortened by 5 bases and J by 1 base, with 13 bases between the two germline ends. The CDR3 DNA reads as TGTGCCAGCAGCCCGCAGGGGGGGCGCACAGATACGCAGTATTTT. Translation gives CASSPQGGRTDTQYF.

The chain is built from TRBV5-1 and TRBJ2-6; D is perhaps TRBD1 (5 bases). V dropped 0 bases and J dropped 2 bases, with 6 bases sitting between them. Per the germline V gene, CDR1 is SGHRS and CDR2 is YFSETQ. The CDR3 totals 15 residues. CDR3: CASSLEGPGANVLTF. Here the CDR3 DNA reads TGCGCCAGCAGCTTGGAGGGGCCTGGGGCCAACGTCCTGACTTTC.

The V call is TRBV4-3, the J call TRBJ1-1; tentatively, D is TRBD1 (6 bases). Germline V gene data show CDR1 as LGHNA and CDR2 as YSLEER. V was cut by 3 bases and J by 0 bases, with 11 bases left in between. The CDR3 sequence is 15 residues long. The CDR3 DNA reads TGCGCCAGCAGCCAGGGGGGCTACTTGAACACTGAAGCTTTCTTT. The encoded protein is CASSQGGYLNTEAFF.

This chain joins TRBV29-1 and TRBJ2-1, with a tentative D call TRBD1 (7 bases). Germline CDR1 reads SQVTM; CDR2 reads ANQGSEA. V was clipped by 0 bases and J by 7 bases, with 25 bases between them. The CDR3 consists of 18 residues. The CDR3: CSVEEFGGEPGQRNEQFF. CDR3 sequence (DNA): TGCAGCGTTGAAGAATTCGGGGGTGAACCGGGACAGAGAAATGAGCAGTTCTTC.

The chain carries TRBV6-5 and TRBJ2-1; 12 nucleotides line up with TRBD2. The CDR3 extends over 15 amino acids. The V gene's germline CDR1 is MNHEY and CDR2 SVGAGI. V dropped 5 bases and J dropped 2; count of bases not matched to a gene: 1. The chain's CDR3 is CASSRTSGAYNEQFF. CDR3 DNA sequence: TGTGCCAGCAGTCGGACTAGCGGGGCCTACAATGAGCAGTTCTTC.

Only a few counts were recorded for this clone. The gene calls are TRBV9 and TRBJ2-1; possible D gene TRBD2, 5 bases. Trimming pared 0 bases from V and 9 bases from J, leaving 19 bases between. This CDR3 comprises 16 residues. Germline V lookup: CDR1 SGDLS, CDR2 YYNGEE. The CDR3 coding sequence is TGTGCCAGCAGCGTAGATTGGACTTCCACCCGGGGTGAGCAGTTCTTC. As protein: CASSVDWTSTRGEQFF.

This clone was recorded a few times. The chain uses TRBV28 and TRBJ1-2; TRBD1 matches 7 bases. CDR3 size: 15 residues. Looked up from germline, CDR1 is MDHEN and CDR2 is SYDVKM. J gave up 1 base and V 2 bases, and 4 bases lay outside the gene matches. This CDR3 is CASSLPSGGNYGYTF. The CDR3 coding sequence is TGTGCCAGCAGTTTACCGTCAGGGGGTAACTATGGCTACACCTTC.

The chain employs TRBV10-1 and TRBJ2-1; D not certain. The germline CDR1 and CDR2 sequences are WNHNN and SYGVQD (reference sequence). V was pared by 5 bases and J by 0 bases, with 11 bases between. The CDR3 totals 15 residues. As DNA, the CDR3 is TGCGCCAGCAGTTCAGACCCGAGCTCCTACAATGAGCAGTTCTTC. Translating gives CASSSDPSSYNEQFF.

This clone was observed a handful of times. This chain links TRBV4-1 with TRBJ2-1; TRBD2 might be the D (6 bases). The CDR3 covers 18 residues. V dropped 2 bases and J dropped 0 bases, with 17 bases sitting between them. CDR1 is MGHRA, CDR2 YSYEKL, per germline. CDR3 sequence: CASSQLRDFPSSYNEQFF. The CDR3 region has the DNA TGCGCCAGCAGCCAACTTAGGGACTTCCCTAGCTCCTACAATGAGCAGTTCTTC.

The chain links TRBV9 to TRBJ2-7; 7 positions agree with TRBD2. CDR3 size: 15 residues. The germline V gene encodes CDR1 SGDLS and CDR2 YYNGEE. The junction had 10 bases not matched to a gene; V was cut back by 0 bases and J by 7 bases. This chain's CDR3 is CASSVGPGTTWEQYF. The CDR3 DNA reads as TGTGCCAGCAGCGTAGGTCCAGGGACTACGTGGGAGCAGTACTTC. The whole variable domain, filled in from reference TRBV9 and TRBJ2-7, reads DSGVTQTPKHLITATGQRVTLRCSPRSGDLSVYWYQQSLDQGLQFLIQYYNGEERAKGNILERFSAQQFPDLHSELNLSSLELGDSALYFCASSVGPGTTWEQYFGPGTRLTVT.

This clone was seen a few times. The chain has TRBV2 and TRBJ2-1; TRBD2 aligns across 10 bases. Germline V gene data show CDR1 as SNHLY and CDR2 as FYNNEI. The trim removed 8 bases at V and 5 bases at J, leaving 3 bases unmatched. The CDR3 length is 13 residues. Written as DNA, the CDR3 is TGTGCCAGCTCTAGCGGGAGAAACAATGAGCAGTTCTTC. Protein product: CASSSGRNNEQFF.

This clone was observed a handful of times. This chain links TRBV25-1 with TRBJ1-2; D perhaps matches TRBD1 (5 bases). CDR1 and CDR2 from the germline V gene are MGHDK and SYGVNS. This CDR3 has 13 residues. V was shortened by 1 base and J by 7 bases, with 10 bases between the two germline ends. DNA for the CDR3: TGTGCCAGCAGTGAATCCAGGGTATCTGGCTACACCTTC. Protein product: CASSESRVSGYTF.